This T cell receptor beta chain was documented in a study of sequential checkpoint blockade in melanoma. Per the germline V gene, CDR1 is SGDLS and CDR2 is YYNGEE. V was shortened by 0 bases and J by 2 bases, with 5 bases between the two germline ends. There are 13 residues in the CDR3. Noted treatment: randomized to nivolumab then ipilimumab (arm A) or the reverse (arm B). Assay: immunoSEQ multiplex PCR; the TCRdb copy retains only in-frame clones and omits some. Counted here are around 7,500 clones, over 50% occurring once; the ten biggest clones make up approximately 8.2%. This receptor was identified in a human donor with melanoma. This sample comprised CD8+ T cells sorted from blood (inferred from file names), obtained from a patient given nivolumab and ipilimumab in sequence. The rearrangement uses TRBV9 and TRBJ1-1; the D is unclear. The DNA of the CDR3 is TGTGCCAGCAGCGTAGCGGGAAACACTGAAGCTTTCTTT. Its translation: CASSVAGNTEAFF.